The 30 T cell receptor beta chains below come from one sample, sequenced in a study of T cells in Graves' hyperthyroidism and ophthalmopathy. From RNA transcripts, TCR beta CDR3 regions were amplified. With the HTBI primer set, the TCR CDR3 went through a first round of RT-PCR. TCRdb analysed the multiplex PCR reads with MiXCR anew, one entry per CDR3 protein. The sample yields a few hundred thousand distinct CDR3 sequences, approximately 14% seen once. The sample consisted of blood. The source is a woman in her forties with Graves' hyperthyroidism.

At least ten counts were recorded for this clonotype. The chain combines TRBV2 with TRBJ2-7, with D tentatively TRBD2 (5 bases). V was cut by 8 bases and J by 0 bases, with 23 bases left in between. Germline V lookup: CDR1 SNHLY, CDR2 FYNNEI. This CDR3 has 17 residues. CDR3 bases: TGTGCCAGCTTTGGTATGGACTCCCCGGGGAGCTCCTACGAGCAGTACTTC. It codes for CASFGMDSPGSSYEQYF.

This clonotype was seen a few times. Without the conserved terminal phenylalanine or tryptophan, this CDR3 likely stems from a read error. This chain uses TRBV20-1 with TRBJ1-1; D is unresolved. The CDR3 is 13 amino acids. Germline V gene data show CDR1 as DFQATT and CDR2 as SNEGSKA (reference sequence). Trimming shortened V by 2 bases and J by 0 bases, and 7 bases separated the two germline ends. The CDR3: CSARLHMNTEAFS. CDR3 in DNA: TGCAGTGCTAGACTACATATGAACACTGAAGCTTTCTCT.

The sample holds many counts of this clonotype. This chain links TRBV11-2 with TRBJ2-3; 9 positions agree with TRBD2. The length of the CDR3 is 16 residues. Germline V gene lookup returns CDR1 SGHAT and CDR2 FQNNGV. Germline trimming cut 0 bases from V and 5 bases from J; bases unmatched to any gene: 6. Here the CDR3 reads CASSLDLAGSRDTQYF. CDR3 nucleotide sequence: TGTGCCAGCAGCTTAGACCTAGCGGGATCTAGAGATACGCAGTATTTT. Full variable domain (missing parts from reference TRBV11-2 and TRBJ2-3): EAGVAQSPRYKIIEKRQSVAFWCNPISGHATLYWYQQILGQGPKLLIQFQNNGVVDDSQLPKDRFSAERLKGVDSTLKIQPAKLEDSAVYLCASSLDLAGSRDTQYFGPGTRLTVL.

This clonotype was observed at least ten times. The V call is TRBV6-5, the J call TRBJ2-5, with D possibly matching TRBD1 (6 bases). The CDR3 spans 16 residues. V dropped 0 bases and J dropped 0 bases, with 11 bases sitting between them. The germline V gene encodes CDR1 MNHEY and CDR2 SVGAGI. The CDR3 region has the DNA TGTGCCAGCAGTTACTCGCTCCGGGACAACCAAGAGACCCAGTACTTC. Protein product: CASSYSLRDNQETQYF.

At least ten counts were recorded for this clonotype. This chain links TRBV5-1 with TRBJ2-1, with TRBD2 matching over 10 bases. The CDR3 totals 15 residues. The V gene's germline CDR1 is SGHRS and CDR2 YFSETQ. The V and J ends lost 6 bases and 3 bases, in that order; junction bases with no gene match: 6. Written as DNA, the CDR3 is TGCGCCAGCAAGGAGCGGGAGGGGAACTACAATGAGCAGTTCTTC. Amino acid sequence: CASKEREGNYNEQFF.

This chain uses TRBV29-1 with TRBJ2-6; D gene unclear. The V gene lost 3 bases and the J gene lost 0 bases, with 12 bases spanning the gap. Germline V gives CDR1 SQVTM, CDR2 ANQGSEA. CDR3 length equals 16 residues. CDR3 sequence (DNA): TGCAGCGTTGAGAGTGGGCACCTCTCTGGGGCCAACGTCCTGACTTTC. It is translated as CSVESGHLSGANVLTF.

This clonotype was counted between two and nine times. CDR3 region: CASSLEMTIDAEYF. For the CDR3, the DNA is TGTGCCAGCAGCTTGGAGATGACGATCGACGCGGAGTATTTT. The rearrangement links TRBV5-6 to TRBJ2-3; no definite D call. Trimming stripped 0 bases from V and 13 bases from J, with 18 bases between. Germline values: CDR1 SGHDT, CDR2 YYEEEE. The CDR3 loop spans 14 amino acids.

The sample holds many counts of this clonotype. The chain couples TRBV30 to TRBJ2-7, with TRBD2 matching over 7 bases. The germline CDR1 and CDR2 sequences are GTSNPN and SVGIG (reference sequence). The CDR3 covers 12 residues. V was pared by 6 bases and J by 4 bases, with 6 bases of the junction left unmatched. Here the CDR3 reads CACSYGGYEQYF. Written as DNA, the CDR3 is TGTGCCTGCAGCTACGGGGGGTACGAGCAGTACTTC.

There are many counts of this clonotype. The chain combines TRBV7-2 with TRBJ2-7; D is ambiguous. This CDR3 is 13 amino acids long. From germline, CDR1 is SGHTA and CDR2 FQGNSA. V gave up 5 bases and J gave up 2 bases, with 10 bases separating them. CDR3 DNA sequence: TGTGCCAGCAGCCGGCCACCCCCCTACGAGCAGTACTTC. It encodes CASSRPPPYEQYF.

Ten or more counts support this clonotype. The chain joins TRBV11-3 to TRBJ2-7; D remains ambiguous. The CDR3 has 15 amino acids. Germline CDR1 SGHNT, CDR2 YENEEA. The V end lost 1 base, the J end lost 5 bases, and 15 bases lay between the germline ends. The CDR3 loop reads CASSLGPLSSDEQYF. The CDR3 nucleotides are TGTGCCAGCAGCTTAGGGCCCTTGTCGAGCGACGAGCAGTACTTC.

The chain links TRBV5-8 to TRBJ2-3; a weak D match, TRBD1 (5 bases). Trimming pared 0 bases from V and 4 bases from J, leaving 9 bases between. The germline gives CDR1 SGHTS, CDR2 YDEGEE. CDR3 size: 14 residues. This CDR3 reads CASSLVGQPDTQYF. CDR3 sequence (DNA): TGTGCCAGCAGCTTGGTGGGGCAGCCAGATACGCAGTATTTT.

This clonotype showed up many times. V is TRBV29-1 and J is TRBJ1-1; TRBD1 matches 8 bases. The CDR3 totals 13 residues. The germline CDR1 and CDR2 sequences are SQVTM and ANQGSEA. After removal of 6 bases from V and 2 bases from J, the junction contained 5 bases not matched to a gene. The CDR3 DNA sequence: TGCAGCGTAGACAGGGGCCTAAACACTGAAGCTTTCTTT. This translates into CSVDRGLNTEAFF.

Many counts were recorded for this clonotype. The chain uses TRBV20-1 and TRBJ1-1; no clear D gene. Germline V CDR1 and CDR2: DFQATT, SNEGSKA (reference sequence). The CDR3 runs to 11 residues. V lost 6 bases and J 5 bases, leaving 10 bases between the germline ends. CDR3 amino acids: CSALVNTEAFF. As DNA, the CDR3 is TGCAGTGCCCTAGTAAATACTGAAGCTTTCTTT.

This rearrangement joins TRBV4-1 to TRBJ2-7; D remains unclear. The CDR3 is 12 residues long. Germline CDR1 and CDR2: MGHRA and YSYEKL. With 0 bases removed from V and 5 bases from J, the gap between germline ends came to 5 bases. CDR3 DNA sequence: TGCGCCAGCAGCCAAGAAGGTAACGAGCAGTACTTC. This gives the protein CASSQEGNEQYF.

This clonotype was counted ten times or more. The V call is TRBV20-1, the J call TRBJ2-4; D not resolved. Germline V gene sequence: CDR1 DFQATT, CDR2 SNEGSKA (reference sequence). Trimming left V 5 bases short and J 6 bases short, with 14 bases between. The CDR3 is 13 residues long. Here the CDR3 DNA reads TGCAGTGCTCCACTGTCCGGACCAAACATTCAGTACTTC. Translating it yields CSAPLSGPNIQYF.

This clonotype was found a few times. The gene calls are TRBV12-5 and TRBJ2-1; the D is unclear. CDR3 length equals 14 residues. Germline assignment: CDR1 LGHNT and CDR2 FRNRAP. V was trimmed by 2 bases and J by 4 bases, leaving 9 bases between them. This CDR3 reads CASGLKLAYNEQFF. CDR3 DNA sequence: TGTGCTAGTGGTTTGAAGCTCGCTTACAATGAGCAGTTCTTC.

The chain employs TRBV5-1 and TRBJ1-2; perhaps TRBD1 as D (6 bases). Germline V CDR1 and CDR2: SGHRS, YFSETQ. V was trimmed by 4 bases and J by 4 bases, leaving 23 bases between them. The CDR3 totals 17 residues. The CDR3 DNA is TGCGCCAGCAGCGAGGGACATCGGGAGATTAATCGCTATGGCTACACCTTC. Encoded protein: CASSEGHREINRYGYTF.

The rearrangement links TRBV2 to TRBJ2-1; D gene uncertain. The V end lost 2 bases, the J end lost 10 bases, and 24 bases lay between the germline ends. The germline V gene has CDR1 SNHLY and CDR2 FYNNEI. CDR3 size: 17 residues. CDR3 residues: CASSERIPPPRSKEQFF. CDR3 in DNA: TGTGCCAGCAGTGAAAGGATACCCCCTCCGAGGTCTAAAGAGCAGTTCTTC.

The chain links TRBV13 to TRBJ2-2; 9 bases align to TRBD2. This CDR3 region has 20 residues. The J segment lost 5 bases and the V segment lost 5 bases, leaving 21 bases of the junction unmatched. Germline V lookup: CDR1 PRHDT, CDR2 FYEKMQ (reference sequence). CDR3 bases: TGTGCCAGCAGCGTAGCTCCCAGGCGCCCAGCGGGAGGTGATACCGGGGAGCTGTTTTTT. Translated: CASSVAPRRPAGGDTGELFF.

This clonotype was seen repeatedly, ten times or more. The chain employs TRBV6-1 and TRBJ2-1; D remains unclear. The germline gives CDR1 MNHNS, CDR2 SASEGT. The CDR3 totals 13 residues. V gave up 3 bases and J gave up 8 bases, with 11 bases separating them. The DNA of the CDR3 is TGTGCCAGCAGTGATAGATCTTACTATGAGCAGTTCTTC. It yields the protein CASSDRSYYEQFF.

V gene TRBV6-1 combines with J gene TRBJ2-2; tentatively, D is TRBD2 (6 bases). Germline lookup yields CDR1 MNHNS and CDR2 SASEGT. The CDR3 runs 18 residues. V lost 6 bases and J lost 0, with 20 bases in between. The CDR3 coding sequence is TGTGCCAGCAGGAAACGGGCGGTAGCGGACACGAACACCGGGGAGCTGTTTTTT. This codes for CASRKRAVADTNTGELFF.

This clonotype has a handful of counts. The J gene is TRBJ2-7, the V gene TRBV15; D gene unclear. From germline, CDR1 is LNHNV and CDR2 YYDKDF (reference sequence). This CDR3 spans 15 amino acids. The V end lost 0 bases, the J end lost 4 bases, and 13 bases lay between the germline ends. In DNA, the CDR3 is TGTGCCACCAGCAGAGATTCCCTAGGGCTGTACGAGCAGTACTTC. Its protein product is CATSRDSLGLYEQYF.

The genes are TRBV5-1 and TRBJ1-1; maybe TRBD1 (5 bases). Germline CDR1 is SGHRS and CDR2 is YFSETQ. V shed 0 bases and J shed 11 bases, with 14 bases lying between them. The CDR3 is 13 amino acids. The CDR3 protein is CASSLGPGEEAFF. The DNA of the CDR3 is TGCGCCAGCAGCTTGGGGCCGGGGGAGGAGGCTTTCTTT.

This clonotype has only a few counts. The V gene is TRBV20-1, the J gene TRBJ2-7; unclear D gene. CDR1 and CDR2 (germline): DFQATT, SNEGSKA (reference sequence). This CDR3 comprises 14 residues. V was shortened by 8 bases and J by 1 base, with 18 bases between the two germline ends. The CDR3 DNA reads as TGCAGTACGAGGCACCTCTGGGATTCCTACGAGCAGTACTTC. Its protein product is CSTRHLWDSYEQYF.

The sample holds many counts of this clonotype. The chain carries TRBV28 and TRBJ2-4, with D tentatively TRBD2 (7 bases). Trimming cost V 7 bases and J 0 bases, with 16 bases left between them. The germline V gene has CDR1 MDHEN and CDR2 SYDVKM. CDR3 size: 16 residues. The CDR3 nucleotides read TGTGCCAGCACCCTAGGGGGAGGGCGAGCCAAAAACATTCAGTACTTC. It is translated as CASTLGGGRAKNIQYF.

The chain is built from TRBV19 and TRBJ1-5, with a weak D call TRBD1 (6 bases). The CDR3 sequence is 16 residues long. Germline lookup yields CDR1 LNHDA and CDR2 SQIVND (reference sequence). Trimming took 9 bases from V and 2 from J, leaving 20 bases between them. In DNA, the CDR3 is TGTGCCAGCCAAAAGGGGGGGGGCAGTGGCAATCAGCCCCAGCATTTT. Protein product: CASQKGGGSGNQPQHF.

This clonotype appeared many times. V is TRBV13 and J is TRBJ2-5; D is undetermined. Trimming removed 0 bases from V and 5 bases from J, with 7 bases in between. The CDR3 runs 13 residues. Germline CDR1 and CDR2: PRHDT and FYEKMQ (reference sequence). CDR3 coding DNA: TGTGCCAGCAGCTTAGGACCCAAGGAGACCCAGTACTTC. It encodes CASSLGPKETQYF.

This clonotype appeared a few times. The chain recombines TRBV4-1 with TRBJ1-6; 7 nucleotides match TRBD1. The trim removed 3 bases at V and 8 bases at J, leaving 10 bases unmatched. CDR3 length: 16 residues. Germline V CDR1 and CDR2: MGHRA, YSYEKL. In DNA form, the CDR3 reads TGCGCCAGCAGCCAGCCCCCGGGACAGCGGTATTCACCCCTCCACTTT. Residues: CASSQPPGQRYSPLHF.

This clonotype has ten or more counts. This chain links TRBV6-1 with TRBJ1-5, with 8 bases matching TRBD1. The V segment lost 7 bases and the J segment 5 bases; nucleotides outside the gene matches: 7. The CDR3 has 14 amino acids. In germline, CDR1 is MNHNS, CDR2 SASEGT. The CDR3 sequence is CASILIQGDQPQHF. CDR3 in DNA: TGTGCCAGCATTTTAATACAGGGGGATCAGCCCCAGCATTTT.

V and J are TRBV5-6 and TRBJ1-1, with D unresolved. Germline CDR1 SGHDT, CDR2 YYEEEE. The CDR3 runs to 13 residues. With 1 base removed from V and 10 bases from J, the gap between germline ends came to 14 bases. The CDR3 region is CASSLLGTTRAFF. In nucleotides, the CDR3 is TGTGCCAGCAGCTTGCTGGGTACCACGCGAGCTTTCTTT.